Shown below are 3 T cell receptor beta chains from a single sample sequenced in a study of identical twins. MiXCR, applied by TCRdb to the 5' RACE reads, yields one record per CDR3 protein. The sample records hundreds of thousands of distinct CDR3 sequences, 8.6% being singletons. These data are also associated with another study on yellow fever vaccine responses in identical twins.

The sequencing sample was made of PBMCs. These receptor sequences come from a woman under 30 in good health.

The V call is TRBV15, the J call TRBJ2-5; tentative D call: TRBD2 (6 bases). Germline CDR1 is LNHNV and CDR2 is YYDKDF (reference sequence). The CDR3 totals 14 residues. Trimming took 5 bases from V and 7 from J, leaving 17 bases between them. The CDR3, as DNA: TGTGCCACCAGCCGCGTGAGGGCCGGGGGGACCCAGTACTTC. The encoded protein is CATSRVRAGGTQYF.

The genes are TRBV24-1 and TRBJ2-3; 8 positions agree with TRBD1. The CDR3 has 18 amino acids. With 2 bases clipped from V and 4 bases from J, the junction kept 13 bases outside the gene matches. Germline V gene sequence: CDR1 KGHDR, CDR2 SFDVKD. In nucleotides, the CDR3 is TGTGCCACCAGTGATTCGACAGGGGTTGACGCATTTGCAGATACGCAGTATTTT. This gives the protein CATSDSTGVDAFADTQYF.

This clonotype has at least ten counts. The CDR3 sequence is CASSLSPGQGGETQYF. In DNA, the CDR3 is TGTGCCAGCAGCTTAAGCCCGGGACAGGGTGGAGAGACCCAGTACTTC. The V and J genes are TRBV7-6 and TRBJ2-5; 9 bases agree with TRBD1. The V gene's germline CDR1 is SGHVS and CDR2 FNYEAQ. The J segment lost 4 bases and the V segment lost 2 bases, leaving 8 bases of the junction unmatched. The CDR3 covers 16 residues.